Here is one TCR beta chain with its context. Its binding antigen is unknown. The record has no base qualities; no much larger clone is one base away. The germline V gene sets CDR1 to WSHSY and CDR2 to SAAADI. From V the trimming removes 2 bases and from J it removes 8 bases, while the gene matches leave 5 bases of the junction unaccounted for. The CDR3 contains 13 residues, cysteine and phenylalanine counted. The CDR3 DNA has 39 bases and is translated from base 1. The cohort consisted of 600 to 700 healthy bone marrow donors. Cohort members were all nominally healthy when sampled, although unrecorded immune exposures were likely present. The donor tested CMV seronegative, placing the donor among the 352 seronegative members of the cohort. A peripheral blood sample was provided by each donor, and peripheral blood mononuclear cells were used for TCR beta sequencing. Genomic DNA was extracted from the blood cell samples with the Qiagen DNeasy Blood Extraction Kit.

Libraries were built with the immunoSEQ multiplex PCR assay. A mixture of 60 forward primers for TCR Vbeta segments and 13 reverse primers for TCR Jbeta segments was used in the multiplex PCR. Amplification of the CDR3 region of rearranged TCR beta genes was performed with a multiplex PCR assay on genomic DNA. The Illumina HiSeq System was used to sequence the amplified TCR beta libraries as 87-base-pair reads. As for how the authors treated the data: In a later analysis, 70 million to 95 million unique TCR beta chains were counted across the approximately 670 repertoires, and approximately 11 million of these chains were shared by at least two donors. Raw reads were error-corrected and collapsed into unique sequences by a nearest-neighbor algorithm in which closely related sequences were merged to remove PCR and sequencing errors. V, D and J gene segments were assigned by aligning CDR3 sequences to IMGT reference sequences. For a sequence to be retained, at least a six-nucleotide match to both a V gene segment and a J gene segment was required. A rearrangement was called productive if the CDR3 had no stop codons and remained in frame with V and J, and every other rearrangement was called non-productive. CDR3 was defined by IMGT convention, running from the second conserved V-encoded cysteine to the conserved J-encoded phenylalanine. The earlier analysis of around 640 of the donors excluded sequences that lacked an unambiguous match to a single V gene segment. An earlier analysis of about 600 of the donors called V segments functional above 56.7% productive rearrangements and segregating when the between-donor standard deviation exceeded 5%. A statistical classification framework was developed to diagnose cytomegalovirus status using the catalog of TCR beta chain sequences. A later analysis assigned V and J genes by comparing TCR nucleotide sequences with IMGT/GENE-DB human TR gene sequences. In a later analysis, CDR3 sequences and most-parsimonious VDJ recombination scenarios were assigned using the TCRdist pipeline. In a later analysis, every TCR beta chain was defined by the combination of its CDR3 amino acid sequence and its V-gene family, and reads without a unique V-gene family were dropped. A later analysis removed several hundred highly shared, low-generation-probability nucleotide sequences to deal with suspected cross-contamination and a sequencing artifact. For each public chain, a later analysis derived a clonal expansion index from normalized ranks of inferred template counts within each repertoire. In a later analysis, generation probabilities were computed using a VDJ recombination model fitted to out-of-frame rearrangements, and the results were checked against IGoR. In a later analysis, TCR-TCR, TCR-HLA and TCR-CMV co-occurrence was scored with hypergeometric tests, and a repertoire-size bias correction was applied to TCR pairs. In a later analysis, false discovery rates were estimated by permuting HLA or CMV assignments 20 times. A later analysis grouped co-occurring TCRs with DBSCAN, adding TCRdist sequence similarity when clustering within HLA-allele-positive subsets. Repertoires with fewer than 30,000 or more than 120,000 public chains, plus five repertoires with anomalous nucleotide sharing, were excluded from co-occurrence clustering. As stored in TCRdb, this immuneACCESS dataset retains in-frame rearrangements with V and J assigned. A fraction of the clones does not appear; measured against another copy, unresolved V genes explain less than half of the discrepancy, and the remainder lacks a known reason. The DNA was the basis for D and trimming; V, J and clone size are from that table. This sample has under 200,000 clones in its table, and roughly 80% of those were observed once. The ten largest clones add up to 1.7% of the sample.

The data belong to a study of cytomegalovirus exposure and HLA in healthy donors listed by TCRdb under 2017. Background on the whole study: In an earlier analysis of approximately 500 of the donors, around 300 Gb of sequence data and approximately 120 million unique TCR beta sequences from 150 million to 200 million T cells were reported. Donor age, sex, ethnicity and CMV serostatus were compiled alongside the repertoire data. Rather than drawing on any new phenotypic data, the later analysis identified candidate immune exposures from TCR beta sequences and the way those sequences occurred across donors. In a later analysis, previously published TCR beta repertoires from 550 to 750 donors were re-analyzed and high-resolution HLA genotyping was added so that TCR occurrence patterns could be studied. HLA typing covered class I and class II loci at four-digit resolution. Roughly 5 DR-DQ haplotypes were treated as single units for association and clustering because of strong linkage in the cohort. Along with the roughly 610-subject first cohort, a separate validation cohort of around 120 different subjects was used. The T cell repertoires of about 700 subjects were profiled by immunosequencing and related to cytomegalovirus serostatus. The number of typed donors differed by locus: about 620-640 for A, B, C, DRB1 and DQB1; approximately 530 for DQA1; 606 for DPA1; and 400 to 480 for DPB1. Approximately 300 gigabases of sequencing data and roughly 90 million unique TCR sequences were included in an early release covering about 700 HLA-typed donors. An earlier analysis of roughly 600 of the donors used high-throughput TCR beta sequencing to judge whether each TCR beta V gene segment behaved as functional or pseudogenic. Among about 360 genotyped donors of the cohort, an average of 235,054 unique TCR beta nucleotide sequences were sequenced per donor, about a sixth of them non-productive. A later genetic analysis used genome-wide SNP genotypes for about 60% of the roughly 700 donors, treating that subset as a discovery cohort. High-throughput TCR immunosequencing, statistical association of individual TCRs with disease status, and machine learning were combined to predict cytomegalovirus infection status. All discovery cohort repertoires had been generated on a single sequencing platform. Of the roughly 400 genotyped donors, approximately 80% fell in the genetic ancestry cluster associated with self-reported Caucasian donors. The study was designed to test whether signatures of past pathogen exposure could be identified by cataloging public T cell receptors.

What the work shows at the level of the full study, not this receptor alone: In a later genetic analysis, fewer N-insertions in productive TCRs were reported among donors in an Asian-associated ancestry cluster than the roughly 710-donor mean. While some public TCRs were present in many individuals, most TCR sequences turned up only very rarely across donors. In a later analysis, most CMV-associated TCR beta chains were found to appear HLA-restricted, with HLA associations seemingly driven largely by CMV exposure. The sequencing pipeline was judged likely to have produced a cluster of highly shared sequence variants as a technical artifact. A further reported finding was that TCR beta sequences accurately predicted the HLA-A and HLA-B alleles for most subjects in the first cohort. When HLA alleles, especially DR and DQ, strongly co-occurred, TCR associations were difficult to assign to individual alleles. Correlated functional status among segregating V segments might reflect linkage disequilibrium, but an unknown experimental factor could not be ruled out. The 87-base-pair reads could not distinguish some IMGT-functional V segments, including TRBV6-2 and TRBV6-3, so those segments were excluded. The study gave a list of over 150 TCR beta chains associated with cytomegalovirus. In a later genetic analysis, a missense DCLRE1C variant was associated with V-gene and J-gene trimming of TCR beta chains, and the association was replicated in an independent cohort. This cohort had only TCR beta chains sequenced, and the lack of alpha or paired-chain data limited which features could be detected. In vitro tests confirmed that a few of the cytomegalovirus-associated TCR beta chains recognize cytomegalovirus antigens. The authors suggested that the approach could potentially be extended to other disease states and immunological phenotypes. According to a later analysis, parvovirus B19, influenza, CMV and Epstein-Barr virus appeared linked to several top co-occurrence clusters. An earlier analysis of approximately 570 of the donors showed that most TCR beta V segments appeared in productive rearrangements either about 90% or about 30% of the time, which broadly matched IMGT annotations. Sequencing depth was assumed to be roughly uniform across donors in the presence/absence analyses, though that assumption may not hold. In a later analysis, HLA-associated TCR beta chains showed more clonal expansion and lower generation probabilities than non-associated chains that were equally common. Because HLA typing was missing for some donors at each locus, association tests included only the typed subset. Because counts were too low, roughly 17 rarely observed V segments, including chromosome 9 orphons, were left out of the earlier analysis of 587 of the donors. In a later analysis, some 17,000 TCR beta sequences were associated with specific HLA alleles at a false discovery rate of 0.05. In a later analysis, the rate of TCR association differed among HLA loci, with DRB1 alleles having the most associated TCRs and HLA-C alleles having the fewest. The only immune exposure information available for the cohort was CMV serostatus. In both the original and validation cohorts, the classifier was reported to diagnose cytomegalovirus status with high specificity and sensitivity.

Sample: PBMCs. The receptor comes from a woman younger than 35 in good health and CMV-seronegative. Recombination connected TRBV10-2 to TRBJ1-1; the junction holds 7 bases that match TRBD1. The DNA is as follows: TGCGCCAGCAGTGAGAGGACAGGTTGGGAAGCTTTCTTT. Protein translation: CASSERTGWEAFF.